The 26 T cell receptor beta chains listed next were all sequenced from one sample in a study of beta chain features in type 1 diabetes listed by TCRdb under 2018. The method was the immunoSEQ multiplex PCR assay. The entire isolated RNA was reverse transcribed using the High Capacity cDNA Reverse Transcription Kit, and thus expressed TCRB transcripts were sequenced. The clones in this table, taken by TCRdb from immuneACCESS, are in-frame only. Not every clone is retained; where verified, under half of the shortfall comes from an unresolved V gene, and the cause of the rest is unknown. For this sample there are around 310,000 clones; around 10% appear just once. Of the sample, about 0.014% is held by the ten largest clones. Sequencing was performed on naive CD4+ T cells from blood. In the paper's terms, the cell subset or site label means: true naive CD4+ T cells. These receptors originate from a woman aged 25-40 years in good health.

This chain uses TRBV19 with TRBJ2-2; 8 bases agree with TRBD1. The CDR3 contains 14 residues. From germline, CDR1 is LNHDA and CDR2 SQIVND (reference sequence). The V segment lost 10 bases and the J segment 2 bases; nucleotides outside the gene matches: 6. The CDR3, as DNA: TGTGCCACAGAGACAGGGGTTAACACCGGGGAGCTGTTTTTT. It specifies CATETGVNTGELFF.

The J gene is TRBJ2-7, the V gene TRBV7-9; no clear D gene. The CDR3 loop spans 12 amino acids. CDR1 and CDR2 from the germline V gene are SEHNR and FQNEAQ (reference sequence). Trimming removed 5 bases at V and 3 bases at J, with 8 bases between. CDR3: CASSPRSYEQYF. In nucleotides, the CDR3 is TGTGCCAGCAGCCCCCGCAGCTACGAGCAGTACTTC.

This clone was observed a handful of times. The CDR3 loop is CAISPSGRSETQYF. CDR3 bases: TGTGCCATCAGCCCTAGCGGGAGGTCAGAGACCCAGTACTTC. This chain uses TRBV10-3 with TRBJ2-5; 11 bases are shared with TRBD2. This CDR3 contains 14 residues. The junction had 4 bases not matched to a gene; V was cut back by 6 bases and J by 4 bases. Germline V gene lookup returns CDR1 ENHRY and CDR2 SYGVKD.

The CDR3 reads CASSPLDRNYGYTF. In DNA form, the CDR3 reads TGTGCCAGCTCACCATTGGACAGAAACTATGGCTACACCTTC. The chain couples TRBV18 to TRBJ1-2; weak D call: TRBD1 (6 bases). V gave up 2 bases and J gave up 2 bases, with 9 bases separating them. The CDR3 contains 14 residues. The germline V gene has CDR1 KGHSH and CDR2 LQKENI.

This clone showed up just a few times. This sequence joins TRBV4-3 and TRBJ2-7, with TRBD1 matching over 12 bases. In germline, CDR1 is LGHNA, CDR2 YSLEER. This CDR3 contains 15 residues. V was clipped by 1 base and J by 7 bases; unmatched bases: 5. The CDR3 sequence: CASSQAGTGGEEQYF. The DNA for the CDR3 is TGCGCCAGCAGCCAAGCCGGGACAGGGGGCGAGGAGCAGTACTTC.

The DNA of the CDR3 is TGTGCCAGCAGCTTAGACGGTTCAGGGCGAATAGCCAAAAACATTCAGTACTTC. Translated: CASSLDGSGRIAKNIQYF. This chain uses TRBV7-2 with TRBJ2-4; D perhaps matches TRBD1 (5 bases). CDR3 length: 18 residues. The ends were cut back, 1 base at V and 0 bases at J, with 16 bases in the middle. Germline V gene data show CDR1 as SGHTA and CDR2 as FQGNSA.

This clone was counted a few times. This chain links TRBV7-8 with TRBJ2-4, with D tentatively TRBD1 (8 bases). Looked up from germline, CDR1 is SGHVS and CDR2 is FQNEAQ. The CDR3 covers 14 residues. V shed 3 bases and J shed 8 bases, with 14 bases lying between them. The CDR3 coding sequence is TGTGCCAGCAGCTTCTACAGGGGGGGGGACATTCAGTACTTC. Protein sequence: CASSFYRGGDIQYF. The whole variable domain, remainder taken from reference TRBV7-8 and TRBJ2-4, is GAGVSQSPRYKVAKRGQDVALRCDPISGHVSLFWYQQALGQGPEFLTYFQNEAQLDKSGLPSDRFFAERPEGSVSTLKIQRTQQEDSAVYLCASSFYRGGDIQYFGAGTRLSVL.

As concerns this clone: The sample contains more than one DNA sequence encoding this CDR3. This chain uses TRBV28 with TRBJ2-7, with TRBD2 identical over 9 bases. Per germline, CDR1 MDHEN and CDR2 SYDVKM. The CDR3 spans 15 residues. The trim removed 2 bases at V and 2 bases at J, leaving 4 bases unmatched. The chain's CDR3 is CASSLAAGGPYEQYF. The CDR3 DNA reads as TGTGCCAGCAGTTTAGCGGCGGGAGGGCCCTACGAGCAGTACTTC.

This clone was seen only a few times. The gene calls are TRBV30 and TRBJ1-2; no firm D call. This CDR3 region has 12 residues. Trimming pared 0 bases from V and 4 bases from J, leaving 6 bases between. Germline V gene data show CDR1 as GTSNPN and CDR2 as SVGIG (reference sequence). The CDR3 nucleotides read TGTGCCTGGAGTGTGACTTCCTATGGCTACACCTTC. This sequence encodes CAWSVTSYGYTF.

On this clone: The same CDR3 arises from other DNA sequences in this sample as well. The genes are TRBV7-2 and TRBJ1-1; no firm D call. The germline V gene encodes CDR1 SGHTA and CDR2 FQGNSA. The CDR3 is 12 residues long. Trimming removed 2 bases at V and 3 bases at J, with 4 bases between. The CDR3 DNA is TGTGCCAGCAGCTTAAGCTACACTGAAGCTTTCTTT. This gives the protein CASSLSYTEAFF.

This clone has a handful of counts. The V gene is TRBV11-3, the J gene TRBJ1-1; D might be TRBD1 (5 bases). Trimming left V 5 bases short and J 0 bases short, with 10 bases between. CDR1 is SGHNT, CDR2 YENEEA, per germline. This CDR3 has 14 amino acids. The CDR3 bases are TGTGCCAGCAGCAGAGACAGAATGAACACTGAAGCTTTCTTT. Amino acid sequence: CASSRDRMNTEAFF.

The genes are TRBV5-1 and TRBJ2-7; 7 bases align to TRBD2. The CDR3 has 17 amino acids. The ends lost 2 bases at V and 0 bases at J; junction bases unmatched: 11. Germline loops: CDR1 SGHRS, CDR2 YFSETQ. The CDR3 nucleotides read TGCGCCAGCAGCTTTGATCCTTTGGGCGGGAGCTCCTACGAGCAGTACTTC. It is translated as CASSFDPLGGSSYEQYF.

This clone was seen more than once but under ten times. This rearrangement joins TRBV19 to TRBJ1-1; possibly TRBD1 for D (5 bases). Germline CDR1 reads LNHDA; CDR2 reads SQIVND (reference sequence). The V and J ends lost 4 bases and 1 base respectively, with 16 bases between them. This CDR3 contains 16 residues. The CDR3 sequence: CASSTFRAGENTEAFF. The CDR3 DNA sequence: TGTGCCAGTAGTACATTCAGGGCTGGGGAGAACACTGAAGCTTTCTTT. Drawing the rest from reference TRBV19 and TRBJ1-1, the complete variable domain is DGGITQSPKYLFRKEGQNVTLSCEQNLNHDAMYWYRQDPGQGLRLIYYSQIVNDFQKGDIAEGYSVSREKKESFPLTVTSAQKNPTAFYLCASSTFRAGENTEAFFGQGTRLTVV.

The chain uses TRBV7-9 and TRBJ2-1; weak D call: TRBD2 (6 bases). The V gene's germline CDR1 is SEHNR and CDR2 FQNEAQ (reference sequence). The V end was cut by 3 bases, the J end by 5 bases, with 11 bases between. The CDR3 spans 14 residues. CDR3: CASSLGGGDNEQFF. The CDR3 DNA reads as TGTGCCAGCAGCTTGGGGGGAGGCGACAATGAGCAGTTCTTC.

For this clone: Other nucleotide sequences from this sample produce the same CDR3. The chain joins TRBV7-2 to TRBJ2-5; 15 bases map to TRBD2. J was trimmed by 5 bases and V by 3 bases; bases with no gene match: 4. Germline CDR1 and CDR2: SGHTA and FQGNSA. The CDR3 has 16 amino acids. The CDR3 reads CASSLGLAGGQETQYF. The CDR3 DNA follows: TGTGCCAGCAGCTTGGGACTAGCGGGAGGTCAGGAGACCCAGTACTTC.

The chain joins TRBV2 to TRBJ2-3; 7 bases align to TRBD2. CDR1 and CDR2 (germline): SNHLY, FYNNEI. J lost 11 bases, V lost 5 bases, and 4 bases had no gene match. There are 11 residues in the CDR3. The CDR3 region has the DNA TGTGCCAGCAGTCCCGGGACTAAGCAGTATTTT. This translates into CASSPGTKQYF.

The rearrangement uses TRBV30 and TRBJ1-4; TRBD1 matches 10 bases. The trim removed 2 bases at V and 6 bases at J, leaving 3 bases unmatched. In germline, CDR1 is GTSNPN, CDR2 SVGIG (reference sequence). The length of the CDR3 is 14 residues. The CDR3 reads CAWSWDRGDEKLFF. The CDR3 nucleotides are TGTGCCTGGAGTTGGGACAGGGGTGATGAAAAACTGTTTTTT.

This clone turned up a few times. V gene TRBV5-1 combines with J gene TRBJ2-1; 8 bases agree with TRBD1. There are 14 residues in the CDR3. Germline V gene sequence: CDR1 SGHRS, CDR2 YFSETQ. Unmatched junction bases numbered 12, after V lost 4 bases and J lost 12 bases. The CDR3 spells CASSLRQGPNSQFF. CDR3 sequence (DNA): TGCGCCAGCAGCCTGCGACAGGGGCCGAACTCGCAGTTCTTC.

This clone was detected a few times. The CDR3 here is CASSPPGTGLHTF. In nucleotides, the CDR3 is TGTGCCAGCTCACCACCGGGGACAGGGCTTCACACCTTC. V usage is TRBV18 and J usage is TRBJ1-2, with 9 bases lining up with TRBD1. CDR1 is KGHSH, CDR2 LQKENI, per germline. The CDR3 sequence is 13 residues long. The J segment lost 12 bases and the V segment lost 0 bases, leaving 5 bases of the junction unmatched.

This clone has only a few counts. This chain uses TRBV11-1 with TRBJ2-1; possible D gene TRBD2, 6 bases. This CDR3 contains 16 residues. Trimming took 1 base from V and 1 from J, leaving 11 bases between them. CDR1 SGHAT and CDR2 FQDESV come from the germline V gene (reference sequence). CDR3 amino acids: CASSLDWGGSYNEQFF. As DNA, the CDR3 is TGTGCCAGCAGCTTAGATTGGGGAGGATCCTACAATGAGCAGTTCTTC.

This clone was counted between two and nine times. The chain combines TRBV6-5 with TRBJ2-1, with D uncertain. Germline loops: CDR1 MNHEY, CDR2 SVGAGI. Trimming removed 5 bases at V and 8 bases at J, with 16 bases between. The CDR3 sequence is 14 residues long. The CDR3 DNA reads as TGTGCCAGCAGTCCCCGAATGGTAGCATATGAGCAGTTCTTC. It encodes CASSPRMVAYEQFF.

The V and J genes are TRBV9 and TRBJ2-7, with TRBD1 matching over 7 bases. CDR1 and CDR2 from the germline V gene are SGDLS and YYNGEE. Unmatched junction bases numbered 4, after V lost 4 bases and J lost 0 bases. CDR3 size: 14 residues. The CDR3 coding sequence is TGTGCCAGCAGCCGCAGGGGGAACTCCTACGAGCAGTACTTC. Translated, it gives CASSRRGNSYEQYF.

This clone has more than one count but fewer than ten. The chain carries TRBV7-2 and TRBJ2-5; 7 bases agree with TRBD1. The V and J ends lost 4 bases and 4 bases, in that order; junction bases with no gene match: 6. Germline-derived CDR1 and CDR2 are SGHTA and FQGNSA. The CDR3 length is 14 residues. The CDR3 is CASSSEGGRETQYF. The CDR3 nucleotides read TGTGCCAGCAGCTCGGAAGGGGGCAGAGAGACCCAGTACTTC.

V usage is TRBV7-2 and J usage is TRBJ2-1, with 10 bases aligning to TRBD1. With V trimmed by 4 bases and J by 6 bases, 3 bases remained unmatched. CDR1 is SGHTA, CDR2 FQGNSA, per germline. The CDR3 consists of 14 residues. Here the CDR3 DNA reads TGTGCCAGCAGCTCCGGACAGGGGGGCAATGAGCAGTTCTTC. Encoded protein: CASSSGQGGNEQFF. Full variable domain (outside the CDR3, taken from reference TRBV7-2 and TRBJ2-1): GAGVSQSPSNKVTEKGKDVELRCDPISGHTALYWYRQSLGQGLEFLIYFQGNSAPDKSGLPSDRFSAERTGGSVSTLTIQRTQQEDSAVYLCASSSGQGGNEQFFGPGTRLTVL.

This clone was observed a few times. The rearrangement uses TRBV7-2 and TRBJ2-7; tentative D call: TRBD1 (5 bases). Trimming removed 5 bases from V and 6 bases from J, with 14 bases in between. The CDR3 contains 13 residues. Germline values: CDR1 SGHTA, CDR2 FQGNSA. CDR3 DNA sequence: TGTGCCAGCAGCGTCCGGGCCCAGGGCGAGCAGTACTTC. Translation gives CASSVRAQGEQYF.

There are a few counts of this clone. This sequence joins TRBV28 and TRBJ2-7; D remains ambiguous. The CDR3 is 14 amino acids. CDR1 is MDHEN, CDR2 SYDVKM, per germline. The germline V and J ends were trimmed by 7 bases and 2 bases, with 15 bases remaining between them. CDR3 protein: CASTGSASTYEQYF. CDR3 nucleotides: TGTGCCAGCACGGGTTCGGCATCGACCTACGAGCAGTACTTC.